This T cell receptor (beta chain) was sequenced during a study of blood T cell repertoires in COVID-19. From germline, CDR1 is MDHEN and CDR2 SYDVKM. CDR3 length: 14 amino acids. The germline V and J ends were trimmed by 6 bases and 0 bases, with 11 bases remaining between them. Clones were read by immunoSEQ multiplex PCR, and TCRdb kept only the in-frame ones, dropping some. The sample lists under 250,000 clones, around 83% occurring once. The sequencing sample was made of peripheral blood. This receptor was obtained from a human donor in a cohort sampled during active COVID-19. The chain employs TRBV28 and TRBJ1-1; D might be TRBD1 (6 bases). The CDR3 loop is CASRAGTLNTEAFF. DNA of the CDR3: TGTGCCAGCAGGGCCGGGACATTGAACACTGAAGCTTTCTTT.